This passage covers 18 T cell receptor beta chains from one sample sequenced in a study of human thymus T cells. Clones were read by immunoSEQ multiplex PCR, and TCRdb kept only the in-frame ones, dropping some. Of tens of thousands of clones listed, about 94% are singletons. What was sequenced was blood. These receptors came from a boy under two years old with a congenital heart defect but otherwise immunologically healthy.

V gene TRBV10-2 combines with J gene TRBJ2-7; tentative D call: TRBD2 (5 bases). This CDR3 is 15 amino acids long. Trimming removed 4 bases from V and 3 bases from J, with 16 bases in between. The germline CDR1 and CDR2 sequences are WSHSY and SAAADI. The CDR3 bases are TGCGCCAGCAGTGGCCTAGCTCCGACGAACTACGAGCAGTACTTC. It translates to CASSGLAPTNYEQYF.

This rearrangement joins TRBV5-1 to TRBJ2-1, with TRBD2 matching over 10 bases. Germline V lookup: CDR1 SGHRS, CDR2 YFSETQ. This CDR3 region has 15 residues. V dropped 4 bases and J dropped 4; count of bases not matched to a gene: 5. The CDR3: CASSPRTSGYNEQFF. CDR3 sequence (DNA): TGCGCCAGCAGCCCTAGGACTAGCGGTTACAATGAGCAGTTCTTC.

The J gene is TRBJ2-6, the V gene TRBV9; D is unclear. Germline CDR1 is SGDLS and CDR2 is YYNGEE. The CDR3 is 15 residues long. V lost 0 bases and J lost 0, with 4 bases in between. CDR3 in DNA: TGTGCCAGCAGCGTAGGACACTCTGGGGCCAACGTCCTGACTTTC. It specifies CASSVGHSGANVLTF.

The chain combines TRBV7-2 with TRBJ1-2; 9 bases fit TRBD1. The V and J ends lost 0 bases and 2 bases, in that order; junction bases with no gene match: 1. The CDR3 extends over 15 amino acids. Looked up from germline, CDR1 is SGHTA and CDR2 is FQGNSA. The CDR3 protein is CASSLAGTGNYGYTF. The CDR3 DNA reads as TGTGCCAGCAGCTTAGCCGGGACAGGGAACTATGGCTACACCTTC.

The rearrangement uses TRBV4-1 and TRBJ2-7; 11 positions agree with TRBD2. Germline V gene data show CDR1 as MGHRA and CDR2 as YSYEKL. The CDR3 consists of 14 residues. The ends lost 3 bases at V and 2 bases at J; junction bases unmatched: 0. Here the CDR3 DNA reads TGCGCCAGCAGCCATAGCGGGAGGGCCTACGAGCAGTACTTC. Amino acids: CASSHSGRAYEQYF.

V gene TRBV7-9 combines with J gene TRBJ1-3; D gene ambiguous. V was trimmed by 5 bases and J by 4 bases, leaving 12 bases between them. This CDR3 has 14 amino acids. The germline V gene encodes CDR1 SEHNR and CDR2 FQNEAQ (reference sequence). CDR3 amino acids: CASSPPGSGNTIYF. CDR3 DNA: TGTGCCAGCAGCCCCCCCGGGTCGGGAAACACCATATATTTT.

The genes are TRBV28 and TRBJ2-5, with D possibly TRBD1 on 6 matching bases. Germline V gene sequence: CDR1 MDHEN, CDR2 SYDVKM. The V end lost 2 bases, the J end lost 2 bases, and 15 bases lay between the germline ends. The CDR3 totals 16 residues. The CDR3 DNA sequence: TGTGCCAGCAGTTTACTCCAGGGGACCCTACAAGAGACCCAGTACTTC. It yields the protein CASSLLQGTLQETQYF.

The V call is TRBV19, the J call TRBJ1-1, with D hard to call. V was pared by 3 bases and J by 1 base, with 12 bases between. CDR1 LNHDA and CDR2 SQIVND come from the germline V gene (reference sequence). The CDR3 has 15 residues. CDR3 residues: CASSIPAQWNTEAFF. CDR3 bases: TGTGCCAGTAGTATCCCGGCACAATGGAACACTGAAGCTTTCTTT.

The chain couples TRBV7-2 to TRBJ2-3, with a tentative D call TRBD2 (7 bases). The CDR3 runs 17 residues. V lost 0 bases, J lost 6 bases, and 19 bases lay in between. CDR1 SGHTA and CDR2 FQGNSA come from the germline V gene. The CDR3 DNA follows: TGTGCCAGCAGCTTAGCGGGGCTGGGGGGGCTGTGGGATACGCAGTATTTT. It is translated as CASSLAGLGGLWDTQYF.

The rearrangement links TRBV14 to TRBJ2-3, with 8 bases matching TRBD1. CDR3 length equals 15 residues. Germline V gene sequence: CDR1 SGHDN, CDR2 FVKESK. Trimming at V came to 4 bases and at J to 2 bases, leaving 5 bases not matched to a gene. The CDR3 region is CASSLDRGYTDTQYF. The CDR3 DNA reads as TGTGCCAGCAGCCTCGACAGGGGCTACACAGATACGCAGTATTTT. Full variable domain (remainder filled in from reference TRBV14 and TRBJ2-3): EAGVTQFPSHSVIEKGQTVTLRCDPISGHDNLYWYRRVMGKEIKFLLHFVKESKQDESGMPNNRFLAERTGGTYSTLKVQPAELEDSGVYFCASSLDRGYTDTQYFGPGTRLTVL.

The V gene is TRBV18, the J gene TRBJ2-1; 7 bases fit TRBD1. The germline V gene encodes CDR1 KGHSH and CDR2 LQKENI. The CDR3 loop spans 16 amino acids. V lost 3 bases and J lost 2; bases outside the gene matches: 7. CDR3 loop: CASSPFLGQAYNEQFF. The DNA for the CDR3 is TGTGCCAGCTCACCGTTCCTCGGACAGGCCTACAATGAGCAGTTCTTC.

V is TRBV30 and J is TRBJ1-5; 8 nucleotides agree with TRBD1. The CDR3 has 14 residues. The trim removed 5 bases at V and 7 bases at J, leaving 10 bases unmatched. CDR1 and CDR2 (germline): GTSNPN, SVGIG (reference sequence). As DNA, the CDR3 is TGTGCCTGGGGACAGGGCTACCTCGGACAGCCCCAGCATTTT. Protein sequence: CAWGQGYLGQPQHF.

The count of this clone is one. This chain joins TRBV20-1 and TRBJ2-1; 8 bases fit TRBD2. Germline trimming cut 1 base from V and 15 bases from J; bases unmatched to any gene: 5. The germline gives CDR1 DFQATT, CDR2 SNEGSKA (reference sequence). CDR3 length: 11 residues. The CDR3 region has the DNA TGCAGTGCTAGAGTTAGCGGGAATCCGTTCTTC. It translates to CSARVSGNPFF.

The chain links TRBV27 to TRBJ2-1, with 9 bases identical to TRBD2. From germline, CDR1 is MNHEY and CDR2 SMNVEV (reference sequence). CDR3 length equals 17 residues. V lost 4 bases, J lost 6 bases, and 13 bases stayed unmatched. This CDR3 reads CASSWRGAGGPGNEQFF. In DNA, the CDR3 is TGTGCCAGCAGTTGGCGGGGGGCGGGGGGGCCTGGCAATGAGCAGTTCTTC.

V usage is TRBV30 and J usage is TRBJ2-5, with TRBD1 matching over 12 bases. There are 14 residues in the CDR3. Germline trimming cut 4 bases from V and 4 bases from J; bases unmatched to any gene: 4. Germline lookup yields CDR1 GTSNPN and CDR2 SVGIG (reference sequence). In DNA form, the CDR3 reads TGTGCCTGGACCCGGGACAGGGGGCGAGAGACCCAGTACTTC. Residues: CAWTRDRGRETQYF.

This chain joins TRBV7-8 and TRBJ1-6, with TRBD1 matching over 7 bases. CDR1 SGHVS and CDR2 FQNEAQ come from the germline V gene. The CDR3 totals 17 residues. Trimming at V came to 1 base and at J to 0 bases, leaving 3 bases not matched to a gene. The DNA for the CDR3 is TGTGCCAGCAGCTTAGGGGGACAGAGCTCCTATAATTCACCCCTCCACTTT. Translated: CASSLGGQSSYNSPLHF.

This clone was seen a single time. The gene calls are TRBV11-3 and TRBJ2-5; no reliable D call. Trimming shortened V by 3 bases and J by 1 base, and 12 bases separated the two germline ends. This CDR3 contains 15 residues. CDR1 and CDR2 (germline): SGHNT, YENEEA. The CDR3 spells CASSFLQSSQETQYF. CDR3 in DNA: TGTGCCAGCAGCTTCTTACAGAGCTCCCAAGAGACCCAGTACTTC.

This clone was found once. V gene TRBV5-1 combines with J gene TRBJ2-5; TRBD2 matches 8 bases. The germline V gene has CDR1 SGHRS and CDR2 YFSETQ. J was trimmed by 2 bases and V by 0 bases; bases with no gene match: 3. The CDR3 length is 15 residues. The CDR3 loop reads CASSLVRGGQETQYF. CDR3 coding DNA: TGCGCCAGCAGCTTGGTACGGGGGGGACAAGAGACCCAGTACTTC.